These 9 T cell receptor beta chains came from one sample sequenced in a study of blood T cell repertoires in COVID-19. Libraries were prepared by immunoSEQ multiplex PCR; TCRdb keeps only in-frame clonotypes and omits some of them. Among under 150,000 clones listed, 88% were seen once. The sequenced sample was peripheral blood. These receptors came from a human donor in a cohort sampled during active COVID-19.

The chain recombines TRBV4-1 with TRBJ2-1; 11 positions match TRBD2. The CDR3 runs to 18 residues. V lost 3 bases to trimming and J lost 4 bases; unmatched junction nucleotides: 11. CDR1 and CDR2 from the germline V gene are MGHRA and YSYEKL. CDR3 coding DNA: TGCGCCAGCAGCCATGGCAAAAAGACTAGCGGGGTTTACAATGAGCAGTTCTTC. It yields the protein CASSHGKKTSGVYNEQFF.

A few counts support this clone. CDR3 coding DNA: TGTGCCAGCAGCCCCCCGGACAAATACGAGCAGTACTTC. This sequence encodes CASSPPDKYEQYF. V gene TRBV5-4 combines with J gene TRBJ2-7; TRBD1 might be the D (5 bases). V dropped 4 bases and J dropped 4 bases, with 12 bases sitting between them. The length of the CDR3 is 13 residues. CDR1 and CDR2 (germline): SGHNT, YYREEE (reference sequence).

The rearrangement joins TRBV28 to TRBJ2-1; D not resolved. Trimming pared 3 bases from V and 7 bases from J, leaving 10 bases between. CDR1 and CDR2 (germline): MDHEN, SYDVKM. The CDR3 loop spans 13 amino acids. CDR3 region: CASSLRHPNEQFF. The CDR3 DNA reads TGTGCCAGCAGTTTGAGACACCCTAATGAGCAGTTCTTC.

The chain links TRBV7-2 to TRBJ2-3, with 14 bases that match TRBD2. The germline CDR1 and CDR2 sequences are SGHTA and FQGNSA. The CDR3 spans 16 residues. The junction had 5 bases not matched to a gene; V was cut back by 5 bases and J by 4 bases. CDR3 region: CASSARLAGGADTQYF. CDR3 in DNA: TGTGCCAGCAGCGCCAGACTAGCGGGAGGGGCAGATACGCAGTATTTT.

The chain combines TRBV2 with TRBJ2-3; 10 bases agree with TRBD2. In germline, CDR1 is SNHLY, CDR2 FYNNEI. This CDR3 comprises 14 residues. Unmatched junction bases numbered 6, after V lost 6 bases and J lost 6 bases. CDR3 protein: CASSWTSGPDTQYF. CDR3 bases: TGTGCCAGCAGCTGGACTAGCGGCCCCGATACGCAGTATTTT.

DNA of the CDR3: TGCGCCAGCAGCCAAGAAGGGATAGATGGGACAGGGGACACCGGGGAGCTGTTTTTT. It encodes CASSQEGIDGTGDTGELFF. The J gene is TRBJ2-2, the V gene TRBV4-3; 10 positions agree with TRBD1. J lost 3 bases, V lost 0 bases, and 10 bases had no gene match. Germline-derived CDR1 and CDR2 are LGHNA and YSLEER. The CDR3 runs to 19 residues.

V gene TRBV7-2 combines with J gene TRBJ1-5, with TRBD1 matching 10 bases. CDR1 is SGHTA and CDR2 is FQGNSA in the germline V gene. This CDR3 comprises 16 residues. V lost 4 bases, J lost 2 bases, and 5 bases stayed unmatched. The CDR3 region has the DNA TGTGCCAGCAGCTCCCGGGACAGGGGAGGCAATCAGCCCCAGCATTTT. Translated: CASSSRDRGGNQPQHF.

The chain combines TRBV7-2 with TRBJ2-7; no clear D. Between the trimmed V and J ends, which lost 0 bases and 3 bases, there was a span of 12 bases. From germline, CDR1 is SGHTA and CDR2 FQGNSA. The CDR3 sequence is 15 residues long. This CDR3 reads CASSLANNQNYEQYF. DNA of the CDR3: TGTGCCAGCAGCTTAGCTAACAACCAGAACTACGAGCAGTACTTC.

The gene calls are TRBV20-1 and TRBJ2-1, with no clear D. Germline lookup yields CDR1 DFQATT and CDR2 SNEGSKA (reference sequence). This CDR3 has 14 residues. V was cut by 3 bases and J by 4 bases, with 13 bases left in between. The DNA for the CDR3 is TGCAGTGCTAGTTCGAGAGTCTATTACAATGAGCAGTTCTTC. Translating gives CSASSRVYYNEQFF.